This T cell receptor (beta chain) was sequenced for a study of spatial heterogeneity in lung cancer. Regarding time point: sample taken at primary tumor resection. The donor population consisted of some 67 patients with untreated, early-stage non-small cell lung cancer. The length of the CDR3 is 15 residues. V was clipped by 0 bases and J by 2 bases, with 9 bases between them. Looked up from germline, CDR1 is LNHDA and CDR2 is SQIVND (reference sequence). TCR cDNA molecules each had a unique molecular identifier. TCRdb passed the 5' RACE reads through MiXCR, listing each CDR3 protein once. This table holds about 35,000 distinct CDR3 sequences, around 3.3% found once.

The chain uses TRBV19 and TRBJ2-3, with D possibly being TRBD1 or TRBD2 (5 bases each). The origin of this receptor is a male donor with early-stage non-small cell lung cancer. Sequences were derived from normal lung tissue next to the tumor, sampled at surgery. The CDR3 coding sequence is TGTGCCAGTAGTATAGATCCCGGGGCCACAGATACGCAGTATTTT. Translated: CASSIDPGATDTQYF.